The 26 T cell receptor beta chains presented below share a single source sample, sequenced in a study of blood T cell repertoires in COVID-19. Sequencing used immunoSEQ multiplex PCR; TCRdb keeps in-frame clones, though not all of them. The sample records around 450,000 clones, around 90% being singletons. The sequenced sample consisted of PBMCs or T cells enriched from blood (not recorded which). Every receptor here comes from a woman younger than 30 with acute COVID-19.

V and J are TRBV5-6 and TRBJ1-5; D remains ambiguous. Germline V gene data show CDR1 as SGHDT and CDR2 as YYEEEE. CDR3 length: 15 amino acids. The ends were cut back, 4 bases at V and 1 base at J, with 12 bases in the middle. CDR3 protein: CASSTGSSSNQPQHF. DNA for the CDR3: TGTGCCAGCAGCACGGGTTCCTCCAGCAATCAGCCCCAGCATTTT.

The rearrangement uses TRBV18 and TRBJ1-3; tentatively, D is TRBD1 (5 bases). With 6 bases removed from V and 0 bases from J, the gap between germline ends came to 9 bases. CDR3 length: 14 amino acids. The germline V gene encodes CDR1 KGHSH and CDR2 LQKENI. In DNA, the CDR3 is TGTGCCAGCTCGACGGACAACTCTGGAAACACCATATATTTT. This encodes CASSTDNSGNTIYF.

V usage is TRBV15 and J usage is TRBJ1-4; D ambiguous. This CDR3 has 15 amino acids. The germline V gene encodes CDR1 LNHNV and CDR2 YYDKDF (reference sequence). V gave up 2 bases and J gave up 3 bases, with 10 bases separating them. The CDR3 spells CATSRWPGPNEKLFF. As DNA, the CDR3 is TGTGCCACCAGCAGATGGCCTGGGCCTAATGAAAAACTGTTTTTT.

The chain has TRBV5-1 and TRBJ1-1; the D gene is possibly TRBD1 (5 bases). The V gene lost 2 bases and the J gene lost 1 base, with 6 bases spanning the gap. The length of the CDR3 is 13 residues. The germline CDR1 and CDR2 sequences are SGHRS and YFSETQ. This CDR3 reads CASSFTGNTEAFF. The DNA for the CDR3 is TGCGCCAGCAGCTTCACAGGGAACACTGAAGCTTTCTTT.

A single count supports this clone. The rearrangement joins TRBV7-9 to TRBJ1-2, with TRBD1 matching 8 bases. The junction had 18 bases not matched to a gene; V was cut back by 7 bases and J by 2 bases. The CDR3 is made up of 18 amino acids. CDR1 and CDR2 (germline): SEHNR, FQNEAQ (reference sequence). The CDR3 spells CASNNVPPRQGANYGYTF. Here the CDR3 DNA reads TGTGCCAGCAACAACGTTCCTCCTCGTCAGGGGGCGAACTATGGCTACACCTTC.

The genes are TRBV24-1 and TRBJ2-6, with 7 bases lining up with TRBD2. Germline V lookup: CDR1 KGHDR, CDR2 SFDVKD. J was trimmed by 2 bases and V by 3 bases; bases with no gene match: 9. CDR3 size: 18 residues. DNA for the CDR3: TGTGCCACCAGTGATCGTCCAGGGAGGGACGCTGGGGCCAACGTCCTGACTTTC. Protein product: CATSDRPGRDAGANVLTF.

The chain carries TRBV28 and TRBJ1-3, with TRBD1 matching 7 bases. V was clipped by 1 base and J by 3 bases; unmatched bases: 3. CDR1 and CDR2 (germline): MDHEN, SYDVKM. The CDR3 runs 15 residues. The CDR3 nucleotides are TGTGCCAGCAGTTTATCCGGACAGGTTGGAAACACCATATATTTT. Residues: CASSLSGQVGNTIYF.

The chain joins TRBV5-1 to TRBJ2-5; 8 bases align to TRBD1. Germline V lookup: CDR1 SGHRS, CDR2 YFSETQ. Trimming at V came to 5 bases and at J to 1 base, leaving 4 bases not matched to a gene. This CDR3 spans 14 amino acids. The CDR3 region is CASREGTGQETQYF. CDR3 DNA: TGCGCCAGCAGGGAAGGGACAGGCCAAGAGACCCAGTACTTC.

This clone was picked up one time. The chain combines TRBV3-1 (or the pseudogene TRBV3-2) with TRBJ1-4; weak D call: TRBD1 (5 bases). Germline CDR1 and CDR2: LGHDT and YNNKEL (reference sequence). V lost 0 bases, J lost 8 bases, and 16 bases lay in between. This CDR3 is 16 amino acids long. CDR3 sequence (DNA): TGTGCCAGCAGCCAAGATTTATTCAGGGTTGGGGAAAAACTGTTTTTT. It yields the protein CASSQDLFRVGEKLFF.

This rearrangement joins TRBV5-1 to TRBJ1-1, with 9 bases lining up with TRBD1. V gave up 2 bases and J gave up 1 base; unmatched junction bases: 3. The CDR3 is 15 residues long. Germline-derived CDR1 and CDR2 are SGHRS and YFSETQ. The CDR3 region is CASSLGTGRNTEAFF. The CDR3 DNA follows: TGCGCCAGCAGCTTAGGGACAGGGAGGAACACTGAAGCTTTCTTT.

V is TRBV6-1 and J is TRBJ2-5, with 7 bases lining up with TRBD1. J gave up 1 base and V 4 bases, and 9 bases lay outside the gene matches. The germline gives CDR1 MNHNS, CDR2 SASEGT. The CDR3 covers 16 residues. The CDR3 loop is CASSVGQADPQETQYF. CDR3 coding DNA: TGTGCCAGCAGTGTCGGACAGGCGGACCCCCAAGAGACCCAGTACTTC.

The CDR3 here is CASSSQGGYEQYF. In nucleotides, the CDR3 is TGTGCCAGCAGTTCCCAGGGGGGCTACGAGCAGTACTTC. The genes are TRBV12-3 or TRBV12-4 and TRBJ2-7, with D perhaps TRBD1 (7 bases). V was pared by 4 bases and J by 3 bases, with 10 bases between. The CDR3 contains 13 residues.

This clone was counted between two and nine times. V gene TRBV7-2 combines with J gene TRBJ2-5; 7 nucleotides align to TRBD1. Looked up from germline, CDR1 is SGHTA and CDR2 is FQGNSA. Trimming at V came to 2 bases and at J to 2 bases, leaving 8 bases not matched to a gene. CDR3 length equals 16 residues. The CDR3 sequence is CASSLNGRGFQETQYF. The CDR3 DNA is TGTGCCAGCAGCTTAAATGGCAGGGGGTTTCAAGAGACCCAGTACTTC.

The rearrangement links TRBV5-4 to TRBJ2-6; D is unclear. The V gene's germline CDR1 is SGHNT and CDR2 YYREEE (reference sequence). Trimming took 4 bases from V and 0 from J, leaving 11 bases between them. The length of the CDR3 is 16 residues. DNA of the CDR3: TGTGCCAGCAGCGGGCCTCTAAACTCTGGGGCCAACGTCCTGACTTTC. Protein product: CASSGPLNSGANVLTF.

The chain combines TRBV27 with TRBJ1-2; TRBD1 matches 10 bases. V lost 2 bases to trimming and J lost 6 bases; unmatched junction nucleotides: 9. The germline gives CDR1 MNHEY, CDR2 SMNVEV (reference sequence). The CDR3 contains 16 residues. CDR3 in DNA: TGTGCCAGCAGTTTAACCTTCCGGACAGGGGGTAATGGCTACACCTTC. Its protein product is CASSLTFRTGGNGYTF.

In its sample, this clone was seen a few times. The chain carries TRBV27 and TRBJ2-1; D ambiguous. CDR1 and CDR2 (germline): MNHEY, SMNVEV (reference sequence). The CDR3 has 11 amino acids. Trimming left V 3 bases short and J 7 bases short, with 4 bases between. CDR3 residues: CASSFRNEQFF. The DNA of the CDR3 is TGTGCCAGCAGTTTTCGGAATGAGCAGTTCTTC.

The V and J genes are TRBV2 and TRBJ2-6; TRBD1 is a possible D gene (7 bases). The CDR3 extends over 18 amino acids. Germline values: CDR1 SNHLY, CDR2 FYNNEI. Trimming cost V 4 bases and J 3 bases, with 19 bases left between them. The CDR3 nucleotides are TGTGCCAGCAGTGTTCTCTCCAACAGGGGAGGTGGGGCCAACGTCCTGACTTTC. Amino acid sequence: CASSVLSNRGGGANVLTF.

The genes are TRBV13 and TRBJ2-3, with D tentatively TRBD2 (5 bases). V was trimmed by 7 bases and J by 2 bases, leaving 16 bases between them. The CDR3 loop spans 15 amino acids. From germline, CDR1 is PRHDT and CDR2 FYEKMQ (reference sequence). The CDR3 reads CASTGLRGDTDTQYF. The CDR3 nucleotides read TGTGCCAGCACCGGACTCCGGGGAGACACAGATACGCAGTATTTT.

The rearrangement links TRBV6-5 to TRBJ1-4; D is uncertain. Looked up from germline, CDR1 is MNHEY and CDR2 is SVGAGI. This CDR3 spans 14 amino acids. V was trimmed by 0 bases and J by 5 bases, leaving 7 bases between them. The CDR3 sequence: CASSYSLNNEKLFF. CDR3 sequence (DNA): TGTGCCAGCAGTTACTCACTTAACAATGAAAAACTGTTTTTT.

The rearrangement joins TRBV29-1 to TRBJ1-2; 8 bases line up with TRBD1. CDR1 is SQVTM, CDR2 ANQGSEA, per germline. Germline trimming cut 4 bases from V and 4 bases from J; bases unmatched to any gene: 8. The CDR3 covers 14 residues. In DNA, the CDR3 is TGCAGCGTTGTAGGGCAGGGGGCACTCTATGGCTACACCTTC. Residues: CSVVGQGALYGYTF.

This chain joins TRBV24-1 and TRBJ2-7; TRBD1 agrees at 10 bases. Germline values: CDR1 KGHDR, CDR2 SFDVKD. This CDR3 has 16 amino acids. Trimming removed 6 bases from V and 5 bases from J; junction bases left unmatched: 12. In nucleotides, the CDR3 is TGTGCCACCAGTTTTTTTGGTGAGGACAGGGGGGACGAGCAGTACTTC. It translates to CATSFFGEDRGDEQYF.

The chain links TRBV28 to TRBJ1-5; D perhaps matches TRBD1 (6 bases). There are 14 residues in the CDR3. Germline lookup yields CDR1 MDHEN and CDR2 SYDVKM. Trimming pared 6 bases from V and 7 bases from J, leaving 16 bases between. CDR3 nucleotide sequence: TGTGCCAGCAGGCAGGGGACTATAGAGCAGCCCCAGCATTTT. Residues: CASRQGTIEQPQHF.

The rearrangement uses TRBV14 and TRBJ2-7, with 9 bases identical to TRBD1. The CDR3 has 14 residues. Germline loops: CDR1 SGHDN, CDR2 FVKESK. The V and J ends lost 4 bases and 2 bases, in that order; junction bases with no gene match: 3. The CDR3 loop reads CASSPRQGAYEQYF. The CDR3 nucleotides read TGTGCCAGCAGCCCCAGACAGGGGGCCTACGAGCAGTACTTC.

This chain links TRBV7-9 with TRBJ1-5; TRBD1 agrees at 9 bases. The V and J ends lost 1 base and 1 base, in that order; junction bases with no gene match: 2. Germline V gene lookup returns CDR1 SEHNR and CDR2 FQNEAQ (reference sequence). The CDR3 runs 16 residues. The CDR3 nucleotides read TGTGCCAGCAGCTTAGGGGACAGGGCAAGCAATCAGCCCCAGCATTTT. Translating gives CASSLGDRASNQPQHF.

V usage is TRBV7-8 and J usage is TRBJ2-1, with a tentative D call TRBD2 (6 bases). Germline values: CDR1 SGHVS, CDR2 FQNEAQ. This CDR3 contains 14 residues. Trimming shortened V by 1 base and J by 8 bases, and 12 bases separated the two germline ends. CDR3 protein: CASSLGGAADEQFF. DNA of the CDR3: TGTGCCAGCAGCTTAGGCGGGGCCGCTGATGAGCAGTTCTTC. The full variable domain, with the rest looked up from reference TRBV7-8 and TRBJ2-1, is GAGVSQSPRYKVAKRGQDVALRCDPISGHVSLFWYQQALGQGPEFLTYFQNEAQLDKSGLPSDRFFAERPEGSVSTLKIQRTQQEDSAVYLCASSLGGAADEQFFGPGTRLTVL.

The rearrangement uses TRBV7-2 and TRBJ1-1; 11 bases line up with TRBD1. Germline CDR1 and CDR2: SGHTA and FQGNSA. The CDR3 contains 17 residues. V dropped 1 base and J dropped 7; count of bases not matched to a gene: 11. CDR3 coding DNA: TGTGCCAGCAGCTTAGTCGGGACAGGGGGAAGTAGCGGTGAAGCTTTCTTT. Translation: CASSLVGTGGSSGEAFF.